The 12 T cell receptor beta chains presented below share a single source sample, sequenced in a study of blood T cell repertoires in COVID-19. TCRdb's copy holds only in-frame clones and misses some; the assay was immunoSEQ multiplex PCR. The sample has 250,000 to 300,000 clones, approximately 85% seen once. Sequenced sample: peripheral blood. All receptors derive from a man aged 50 or older with active or convalescent COVID-19.

The chain uses TRBV2 and TRBJ2-3; TRBD1 might be the D (7 bases). There are 16 residues in the CDR3. The ends were cut back, 6 bases at V and 2 bases at J, with 18 bases in the middle. The germline V gene has CDR1 SNHLY and CDR2 FYNNEI. The CDR3 nucleotides are TGTGCCAGCAGCCCCCGGAGGGGGCCCTACACAGATACGCAGTATTTT. This codes for CASSPRRGPYTDTQYF.

V is TRBV9 and J is TRBJ1-4; D might be TRBD1 (6 bases). The CDR3 is 15 residues long. V lost 4 bases, J lost 0 bases, and 10 bases lay in between. Germline CDR1 is SGDLS and CDR2 is YYNGEE. The CDR3 DNA reads TGTGCCAGCAGCCCAGAGGGGGCAACTAATGAAAAACTGTTTTTT. Protein sequence: CASSPEGATNEKLFF.

Points on this clone: Other DNA sequences in this sample translate to the same CDR3. The chain employs TRBV5-1 and TRBJ2-7; 9 bases line up with TRBD1. The CDR3 is 14 residues long. Looked up from germline, CDR1 is SGHRS and CDR2 is YFSETQ. J lost 2 bases, V lost 0 bases, and 0 bases had no gene match. CDR3 in DNA: TGCGCCAGCAGCTTGGGACAGGGGGCCTACGAGCAGTACTTC. This gives the protein CASSLGQGAYEQYF. The full variable domain, with the rest looked up from reference TRBV5-1 and TRBJ2-7, is KAGVTQTPRYLIKTRGQQVTLSCSPISGHRSVSWYQQTPGQGLQFLFEYFSETQRNKGNFPGRFSGRQFSNSRSEMNVSTLELGDSALYLCASSLGQGAYEQYFGPGTRLTVT.

CDR3 loop: CASSHTTEAFF. CDR3 nucleotide sequence: TGTGCCAGCAGCCACACAACTGAAGCTTTCTTT. This rearrangement joins TRBV6-6 to TRBJ1-1; D is unclear. Trimming removed 6 bases from V and 5 bases from J, with 7 bases in between. The CDR3 sequence is 11 residues long. Germline V gives CDR1 MNHNY, CDR2 SVGAGI (reference sequence).

The chain joins TRBV9 to TRBJ2-7; 8 bases fit TRBD2. With 2 bases clipped from V and 0 bases from J, the junction kept 4 bases outside the gene matches. The CDR3 covers 15 residues. Germline CDR1 is SGDLS and CDR2 is YYNGEE. CDR3 region: CASSVTSVSSYEQYF. The DNA for the CDR3 is TGTGCCAGCAGCGTGACTAGCGTGAGCTCCTACGAGCAGTACTTC.

The chain employs TRBV19 and TRBJ1-1; 11 bases align to TRBD1. Germline values: CDR1 LNHDA, CDR2 SQIVND (reference sequence). The CDR3 has 16 amino acids. V was clipped by 5 bases and J by 7 bases; unmatched bases: 12. DNA for the CDR3: TGTGCCAGTAGTCTAGTTGGACAGGGGGCGATCGATGAAGCTTTCTTT. Encoded protein: CASSLVGQGAIDEAFF.

This chain links TRBV24-1 with TRBJ2-1; TRBD2 matches 7 bases. The CDR3 loop spans 17 amino acids. V shed 5 bases, J shed 7 bases, and the junction held 16 bases outside the gene matches. Germline CDR1 KGHDR, CDR2 SFDVKD. For the CDR3, the DNA is TGTGCCACCAGTGGGAAAGCGGGATTACTCTCGGGGAATGAGCAGTTCTTC. Translated: CATSGKAGLLSGNEQFF.

The chain uses TRBV19 and TRBJ2-7, with D tentatively TRBD2 (6 bases). Per germline, CDR1 LNHDA and CDR2 SQIVND (reference sequence). With 1 base removed from V and 2 bases from J, the gap between germline ends came to 12 bases. The CDR3 consists of 15 residues. CDR3 DNA sequence: TGTGCCAGTAGTATAGTGTCCGGGAGCGCCTACGAGCAGTACTTC. Protein product: CASSIVSGSAYEQYF.

The chain carries TRBV28 and TRBJ1-1; D is uncertain. V lost 5 bases, J lost 1 base, and 14 bases lay in between. The germline CDR1 and CDR2 sequences are MDHEN and SYDVKM. The CDR3 is 15 residues long. This CDR3 reads CASSTGGSGNTEAFF. The DNA of the CDR3 is TGTGCCAGCAGTACCGGAGGGTCGGGGAACACTGAAGCTTTCTTT.

V usage is TRBV3-1 (or the pseudogene TRBV3-2) and J usage is TRBJ1-5; no clear D gene. The CDR3 length is 13 residues. Germline V gene sequence: CDR1 LGHDT, CDR2 YNNKEL (reference sequence). Trimming took 2 bases from V and 9 from J, leaving 11 bases between them. This CDR3 reads CASSQRGRGPQHF. The CDR3 region has the DNA TGTGCCAGCAGCCAACGGGGTCGGGGGCCCCAGCATTTT.

As DNA, the CDR3 is TGTGCCAGCAGCGTGGCAACCCGTGACTCCCTACTCACAGATACGCAGTATTTT. This gives the protein CASSVATRDSLLTDTQYF. The chain recombines TRBV9 with TRBJ2-3; D is undetermined. The CDR3 runs to 18 residues. V was trimmed by 2 bases and J by 2 bases, leaving 21 bases between them. Looked up from germline, CDR1 is SGDLS and CDR2 is YYNGEE.

This clone was seen once. V is TRBV12-3 or TRBV12-4 and J is TRBJ1-4; D may be TRBD1 (6 bases). This CDR3 contains 12 residues. V was clipped by 1 base and J by 11 bases, with 8 bases between them. The CDR3 spells CASSLEGGKLFF. In DNA form, the CDR3 reads TGTGCCAGCAGTTTAGAGGGGGGGAAACTGTTTTTT.